Here is one T cell receptor (beta chain) with its context. The data were taken from a study of T-cell memory formation after mild COVID-19. The germline V gene has CDR1 SGHDN and CDR2 FVKESK. V lost 4 bases, J lost 9 bases, and 12 bases lay in between. There are 13 residues in the CDR3. TCRdb fed the 5' RACE reads into MiXCR, producing one record per CDR3 protein. The data hold hundreds of thousands of distinct CDR3 sequences, with approximately 21% observed a single time. The receptor was isolated from an adult woman who had mild COVID-19 (a few samples of this study predate the infection). Cell type and time point are not known. Material for sequencing was PBMCs or a T cell subset sorted from them (not recorded which). The rearrangement links TRBV14 to TRBJ2-2; D gene unclear. The CDR3 loop reads CASSPLGNWELFF. In DNA form, the CDR3 reads TGTGCCAGCAGCCCCCTTGGGAACTGGGAGCTGTTTTTT.